These 21 T cell receptor beta chains came from one sample sequenced in a study of naive and memory T cell subsets. Study-wide findings and caveats: Especially in CD8 cells, naive repertoires contained a few larger clonotypes, possibly CD45RA-re-expressing memory cells.

These receptors have no known antigen. An equimolar mix of two oligonucleotides served as the beta constant-region primer for TRBC1 and TRBC2. Four rounds of PCR amplified the ligated cDNA using nested alpha and beta constant-region primers plus SP2. A single record per CDR3 protein comes from TCRdb applying MiXCR to the UMI-ligation and nested PCR reads. This table holds roughly 140,000 distinct CDR3 sequences, approximately 21% found once. The sequencing sample was made of naive CD8+ T cells from blood. Receptors were obtained from a human donor in good health.

This clonotype was recorded a few times. V and J are TRBV28 and TRBJ1-1, with a tentative D call TRBD1 (5 bases). CDR3 length: 16 residues. V dropped 6 bases and J dropped 3 bases, with 20 bases sitting between them. Germline CDR1 MDHEN, CDR2 SYDVKM. CDR3 protein: CASSHGLGGLYTEAFF. DNA for the CDR3: TGTGCCAGCAGCCATGGGCTCGGGGGTTTGTACACTGAAGCTTTCTTT.

This clonotype was picked up a small number of times. The chain is built from TRBV5-5 and TRBJ1-1; TRBD1 is a possible D gene (5 bases). Deletions cut 4 bases from V and 10 bases from J, with 23 bases between. Germline V gene data show CDR1 as SGHKS and CDR2 as YYEKEE (reference sequence). The CDR3 loop spans 15 amino acids. The CDR3 loop is CASSPHRGSETGAFF. The CDR3 DNA reads TGTGCCAGCAGCCCGCACCGGGGGTCCGAGACGGGAGCTTTCTTT.

This clonotype was observed a handful of times. This chain connects TRBV27 to TRBJ2-6, with D possibly being TRBD1 (5 bases). The CDR3 is made up of 18 amino acids. The germline V gene encodes CDR1 MNHEY and CDR2 SMNVEV (reference sequence). Trimming left V 7 bases short and J 0 bases short, with 19 bases between. Written as DNA, the CDR3 is TGTGCCAGCACCCCGTGGGGCAGGAGTAACTCTGGGGCCAACGTCCTGACTTTC. Its translation: CASTPWGRSNSGANVLTF. Full variable domain (rest looked up from reference TRBV27 and TRBJ2-6): EAQVTQNPRYLITVTGKKLTVTCSQNMNHEYMSWYRQDPGLGLRQIYYSMNVEVTDKGDVPEGYKVSRKEKRNFPLILESPSPNQTSLYFCASTPWGRSNSGANVLTFGAGSRLTVL.

This clonotype occurred once. The genes are TRBV12-3 or TRBV12-4 and TRBJ2-1, with 7 bases that match TRBD1. V was pared by 10 bases and J by 10 bases, with 10 bases of the junction left unmatched. There are 12 residues in the CDR3. CDR3 in DNA: TGTGCCACCGGGACAGTCCTGGGGGAGCAGTTCTTC. Translating it yields CATGTVLGEQFF.

The V gene is TRBV2, the J gene TRBJ2-7; weak D call: TRBD2 (7 bases). CDR1 is SNHLY, CDR2 FYNNEI, per germline. The V end lost 7 bases, the J end lost 1 base, and 14 bases lay between the germline ends. The CDR3 is 14 residues long. The CDR3 DNA is TGTGCCAGCAAGGGGGGGAGGATGTCCTACGAGCAGTACTTC. Protein product: CASKGGRMSYEQYF.

The chain has TRBV28 and TRBJ2-6; no definite D call. This CDR3 contains 14 residues. Deletions cut 3 bases from V and 0 bases from J, with 3 bases between. Germline V gene data show CDR1 as MDHEN and CDR2 as SYDVKM. The DNA for the CDR3 is TGTGCCAGCAGTTTTAACTCTGGGGCCAACGTCCTGACTTTC. Protein: CASSFNSGANVLTF.

This rearrangement joins TRBV4-3 to TRBJ2-1; no definite D call. Germline V gene data show CDR1 as LGHNA and CDR2 as YSLEER. Trimming shortened V by 4 bases and J by 9 bases, and 19 bases separated the two germline ends. The CDR3 consists of 15 residues. CDR3 coding DNA: TGCGCCAGCAGCCTAATGACGGAAGCCGCGTCTGAGCAGTTCTTC. Translating it yields CASSLMTEAASEQFF.

The table lists this clonotype with a few counts. This chain uses TRBV27 with TRBJ2-3, with D perhaps TRBD1 or TRBD2 (5 bases each). V lost 6 bases and J 1 base, leaving 11 bases between the germline ends. There are 14 residues in the CDR3. CDR1 and CDR2 (germline): MNHEY, SMNVEV (reference sequence). CDR3 coding DNA: TGTGCCAGCAGCCCTGGGACGGGCACAGATACGCAGTATTTT. This codes for CASSPGTGTDTQYF.

This clonotype was observed a handful of times. The V call is TRBV9, the J call TRBJ2-7; D is possibly TRBD2 (5 bases). Germline CDR1 SGDLS, CDR2 YYNGEE. The germline V and J ends were trimmed by 5 bases and 6 bases, with 15 bases remaining between them. The CDR3 contains 13 residues. CDR3 sequence: CASSPEGLGEQYF. The CDR3, as DNA: TGTGCCAGCAGTCCAGAGGGTCTGGGCGAGCAGTACTTC.

This clonotype was counted only a few times. The chain carries TRBV20-1 and TRBJ2-3; TRBD1 matches at 7 bases. CDR1 is DFQATT, CDR2 SNEGSKA, per germline (reference sequence). This CDR3 has 13 amino acids. Losses at the gene ends were 8 bases for V and 3 bases for J; bases not matched to a gene: 8. The CDR3, as DNA: TGCAGTTCACCAGACAGGGTTACAGATACGCAGTATTTT. Residues: CSSPDRVTDTQYF.

This clonotype came up a few times. The V gene is TRBV7-6, the J gene TRBJ2-3; perhaps D is TRBD1 or TRBD2 (5 bases each). CDR1 and CDR2 from the germline V gene are SGHVS and FNYEAQ. Trimming left V 5 bases short and J 4 bases short, with 19 bases between. The CDR3 spans 16 residues. The CDR3 protein is CASSRTGTEGSDTQYF. For the CDR3, the DNA is TGTGCCAGCAGCCGAACCGGGACCGAGGGATCAGATACGCAGTATTTT.

This clonotype occurred many times. The genes are TRBV5-1 and TRBJ2-3; a possible D gene is TRBD1 (6 bases). Trimming pared 0 bases from V and 4 bases from J, leaving 15 bases between. The length of the CDR3 is 16 residues. CDR1 is SGHRS, CDR2 YFSETQ, per germline. In nucleotides, the CDR3 is TGCGCCAGCAGCTTGGAGGACAGCATCCTGTCAGATACGCAGTATTTT. Protein sequence: CASSLEDSILSDTQYF. Variable domain in full (rest from reference TRBV5-1 and TRBJ2-3): KAGVTQTPRYLIKTRGQQVTLSCSPISGHRSVSWYQQTPGQGLQFLFEYFSETQRNKGNFPGRFSGRQFSNSRSEMNVSTLELGDSALYLCASSLEDSILSDTQYFGPGTRLTVL.

Only a few counts were recorded for this clonotype. The chain is built from TRBV16 and TRBJ1-1; no clear D. V shed 3 bases and J shed 5 bases, with 7 bases lying between them. The CDR3 sequence is 12 residues long. Germline CDR1 and CDR2: KGHSY and FQNENV. In nucleotides, the CDR3 is TGTGCCAGCAGCCATGGCGAAACTGAAGCTTTCTTT. Protein sequence: CASSHGETEAFF.

V gene TRBV4-1 combines with J gene TRBJ1-2; no reliable D call. From germline, CDR1 is MGHRA and CDR2 YSYEKL. This CDR3 has 13 residues. V lost 0 bases to trimming and J lost 4 bases, with 6 bases between them. In DNA, the CDR3 is TGCGCCAGCAGCCAAGAGTCAACCTATGGCTACACCTTC. This encodes CASSQESTYGYTF.

The chain recombines TRBV7-8 with TRBJ1-1; tentative D call: TRBD1 (5 bases). Trimming removed 2 bases from V and 0 bases from J, with 19 bases in between. Germline CDR1 SGHVS, CDR2 FQNEAQ. The CDR3 is made up of 18 amino acids. The CDR3 DNA sequence: TGTGCCAGCAGCTTAAGTGGGACCCATCGGATCATGAACACTGAAGCTTTCTTT. Translated: CASSLSGTHRIMNTEAFF.

This clonotype appeared a few times. This chain connects TRBV29-1 to TRBJ1-1; D gene uncertain. Germline values: CDR1 SQVTM, CDR2 ANQGSEA. Trimming shortened V by 0 bases and J by 1 base, and 6 bases separated the two germline ends. This CDR3 is built from 13 residues. CDR3 nucleotide sequence: TGCAGCGTTGAAGATCTGTGGAACACTGAAGCTTTCTTT. Protein: CSVEDLWNTEAFF.

The gene calls are TRBV6-5 and TRBJ2-2; 9 bases are shared with TRBD2. This CDR3 spans 18 amino acids. Germline CDR1 and CDR2: MNHEY and SVGAGI. V was pared by 2 bases and J by 4 bases, with 11 bases of the junction left unmatched. CDR3 region: CASSYAGGPFSSTGELFF. Written as DNA, the CDR3 is TGTGCCAGCAGTTACGCGGGAGGGCCTTTTTCTAGCACCGGGGAGCTGTTTTTT.

This clonotype was observed many times. The genes are TRBV24-1 and TRBJ1-2; no firm D call. CDR1 is KGHDR and CDR2 is SFDVKD in the germline V gene. The V gene lost 2 bases and the J gene lost 8 bases, with 8 bases spanning the gap. This CDR3 is 12 amino acids long. This chain's CDR3 is CATSDWILGYTF. The CDR3 coding sequence is TGTGCCACCAGTGATTGGATATTAGGCTACACCTTC.

This rearrangement joins TRBV27 to TRBJ2-7; D might be TRBD1 (6 bases). The CDR3 runs to 13 residues. Deletions cut 2 bases from V and 5 bases from J, with 10 bases between. Per germline, CDR1 MNHEY and CDR2 SMNVEV (reference sequence). Here the CDR3 DNA reads TGTGCCAGCAGTTTAGTTCCAGGGGACGAGCAGTACTTC. It specifies CASSLVPGDEQYF.

The chain combines TRBV7-8 with TRBJ2-3; perhaps TRBD1 as D (7 bases). V dropped 1 base and J dropped 3 bases, with 17 bases sitting between them. In germline, CDR1 is SGHVS, CDR2 FQNEAQ. The CDR3 runs 17 residues. The CDR3, as DNA: TGTGCCAGCAGCTTAGGCGGAGGGGGCGTTTGGACAGATACGCAGTATTTT. Residues: CASSLGGGGVWTDTQYF.

The chain is built from TRBV28 and TRBJ2-5; TRBD1 or TRBD2 may be the D gene (5 bases each). V lost 6 bases, J lost 5 bases, and 16 bases lay in between. The germline gives CDR1 MDHEN, CDR2 SYDVKM. The CDR3 totals 14 residues. CDR3: CASRLGRVAETQYF. In nucleotides, the CDR3 is TGTGCCAGCAGATTGGGACGGGTTGCGGAGACCCAGTACTTC. Supplemented by reference TRBV28 and TRBJ2-5, the full variable domain reads DVKVTQSSRYLVKRTGEKVFLECVQDMDHENMFWYRQDPGLGLRLIYFSYDVKMKEKGDIPEGYSVSREKKERFSLILESASTNQTSMYLCASRLGRVAETQYFGPGTRLLVL.